One sample yielded the 21 T cell receptor beta chains listed below, sequenced in a study of blood T cell repertoires in COVID-19. Measured with immunoSEQ multiplex PCR; TCRdb has only the in-frame clones, and not every one. The sample comprises tens of thousands of clones, approximately 80% of which are singletons, and around 25% rests with the top ten. Material for sequencing was peripheral blood. The receptor set was obtained from a human donor in a cohort sampled during active COVID-19.

The DNA of the CDR3 is TGTGCCACCAGCACCTCAGTACAATCCAGTGGCTCTGGAAACACCATATATTTT. Amino acids: CATSTSVQSSGSGNTIYF. The genes are TRBV15 and TRBJ1-3; unclear D gene. Germline V CDR1 and CDR2: LNHNV, YYDKDF (reference sequence). The germline V and J ends were trimmed by 4 bases and 0 bases, with 19 bases remaining between them. This CDR3 contains 18 residues.

V and J are TRBV29-1 and TRBJ2-1; 9 bases agree with TRBD1. CDR1 is SQVTM, CDR2 ANQGSEA, per germline. Trimming at V came to 8 bases and at J to 6 bases, leaving 2 bases not matched to a gene. CDR3 length: 11 residues. This CDR3 is CSTDRGNEQFF. In DNA form, the CDR3 reads TGCAGCACGGACAGGGGCAATGAGCAGTTCTTC.

In its sample, this clone was seen a few times. V is TRBV12-3 or TRBV12-4 and J is TRBJ1-5; D unclear. The V and J ends lost 6 bases and 4 bases respectively, with 10 bases between them. The CDR3 has 13 amino acids. The CDR3 reads CASRNSLNQPQHF. CDR3 DNA sequence: TGTGCCAGCAGGAACAGTCTTAATCAGCCCCAGCATTTT.

This CDR3 reads CASSLPTGTVTRDSPLHF. The DNA for the CDR3 is TGTGCCAGCAGCCTCCCAACCGGGACAGTCACCAGGGATTCACCCCTCCACTTT. The chain uses TRBV3-1 (or the pseudogene TRBV3-2) and TRBJ1-6; TRBD1 matches 7 bases. The CDR3 sequence is 18 residues long. The ends lost 4 bases at V and 8 bases at J; junction bases unmatched: 17. Germline V gene data show CDR1 as LGHDT and CDR2 as YNNKEL (reference sequence).

The chain combines TRBV29-1 with TRBJ2-3; 10 nucleotides agree with TRBD2. Germline V CDR1 and CDR2: SQVTM, ANQGSEA. This CDR3 has 17 residues. With V trimmed by 7 bases and J by 1 base, 14 bases remained unmatched. The CDR3 DNA reads TGCAGCGCAGCTTCGTTTGATGGACTAGCGGGCACAGATACGCAGTATTTT. It encodes CSAASFDGLAGTDTQYF.

As to this clone: Other nucleotide sequences from this sample produce the same CDR3. The J gene is TRBJ2-3, the V gene TRBV14, with D perhaps matching TRBD2 (6 bases). In germline, CDR1 is SGHDN, CDR2 FVKESK. The CDR3 consists of 15 residues. V lost 2 bases and J 0 bases, leaving 9 bases between the germline ends. The CDR3 reads CASSQQLASTDTQYF. CDR3 DNA sequence: TGTGCCAGCAGCCAACAACTAGCTAGCACAGATACGCAGTATTTT.

The rearrangement links TRBV7-2 to TRBJ2-5, with a weak D call TRBD1 (6 bases). The CDR3 totals 14 residues. The ends were cut back, 5 bases at V and 4 bases at J, with 14 bases in the middle. Germline CDR1 is SGHTA and CDR2 is FQGNSA. The CDR3 sequence is CASSARQAGETQYF. The CDR3 region has the DNA TGTGCCAGCAGCGCCAGACAGGCTGGAGAGACCCAGTACTTC. Variable domain in full (rest from reference TRBV7-2 and TRBJ2-5): GAGVSQSPSNKVTEKGKDVELRCDPISGHTALYWYRQSLGQGLEFLIYFQGNSAPDKSGLPSDRFSAERTGGSVSTLTIQRTQQEDSAVYLCASSARQAGETQYFGPGTRLLVL.

For this clone: The same CDR3 can be traced to other DNA sequences in this sample. This CDR3 reads CASSRDGRNTGELFF. The CDR3 DNA reads TGTGCCAGCAGCCGCGACGGGAGGAACACCGGGGAGCTGTTTTTT. This chain links TRBV5-4 with TRBJ2-2; possibly TRBD2 for D (6 bases). Trimming took off 4 bases at V and 1 base at J, with 11 bases between the two ends. There are 15 residues in the CDR3. Looked up from germline, CDR1 is SGHNT and CDR2 is YYREEE (reference sequence).

V is TRBV11-3 and J is TRBJ2-3, with D perhaps TRBD1 (6 bases). The germline V and J ends were trimmed by 5 bases and 3 bases, with 12 bases remaining between them. CDR3 length: 14 amino acids. Per the germline V gene, CDR1 is SGHNT and CDR2 is YENEEA. The CDR3 bases are TGTGCCAGCAGCGAACAGGGTCAAACAGATACGCAGTATTTT. Amino acid sequence: CASSEQGQTDTQYF.

CDR3 nucleotide sequence: TGTGCCAGCAGCCAAGAAGCAGGGGAGAGTGAAAAACTGTTTTTT. It encodes CASSQEAGESEKLFF. The V gene is TRBV3-1 (or the pseudogene TRBV3-2), the J gene TRBJ1-4; tentative D call: TRBD1 (6 bases). CDR1 is LGHDT and CDR2 is YNNKEL in the germline V gene (reference sequence). CDR3 length: 15 residues. The V end was cut by 0 bases, the J end by 7 bases, with 12 bases between.

The chain carries TRBV7-8 and TRBJ2-1, with D maybe TRBD2 (5 bases). Germline V CDR1 and CDR2: SGHVS, FQNEAQ. The V gene lost 2 bases and the J gene lost 2 bases, with 16 bases spanning the gap. The CDR3 is made up of 17 amino acids. CDR3 in DNA: TGTGCCAGCAGCTTACCGCGTAGATTTAGCGCCTACAATGAGCAGTTCTTC. It translates to CASSLPRRFSAYNEQFF. The complete variable domain, with remaining parts taken from reference TRBV7-8 and TRBJ2-1, reads GAGVSQSPRYKVAKRGQDVALRCDPISGHVSLFWYQQALGQGPEFLTYFQNEAQLDKSGLPSDRFFAERPEGSVSTLKIQRTQQEDSAVYLCASSLPRRFSAYNEQFFGPGTRLTVL.

The chain couples TRBV6-2 or TRBV6-3 to TRBJ1-5; D perhaps matches TRBD1 (5 bases). The CDR3 covers 15 residues. V lost 4 bases and J lost 2, with 12 bases in between. Per the germline V gene, CDR1 is MNHEY and CDR2 is SVGEGT. This CDR3 reads CASSLSGGGNQPQHF. CDR3 DNA: TGTGCCAGCAGTTTATCGGGGGGGGGCAATCAGCCCCAGCATTTT.

The chain has TRBV28 and TRBJ2-1; 12 nucleotides line up with TRBD2. V lost 8 bases to trimming and J lost 7 bases; unmatched junction nucleotides: 3. Germline-derived CDR1 and CDR2 are MDHEN and SYDVKM. The CDR3 runs to 13 residues. This CDR3 is CASRLAGVNEQFF. The CDR3 bases are TGTGCCAGCCGACTAGCGGGAGTGAATGAGCAGTTCTTC. The variable domain in full, completed from reference TRBV28 and TRBJ2-1, reads DVKVTQSSRYLVKRTGEKVFLECVQDMDHENMFWYRQDPGLGLRLIYFSYDVKMKEKGDIPEGYSVSREKKERFSLILESASTNQTSMYLCASRLAGVNEQFFGPGTRLTVL.

In its sample, this clone was seen once. The J gene is TRBJ2-7, the V gene TRBV27; TRBD2 agrees at 10 bases. Germline loops: CDR1 MNHEY, CDR2 SMNVEV (reference sequence). J lost 0 bases, V lost 6 bases, and 5 bases had no gene match. The CDR3 is made up of 15 amino acids. CDR3 sequence reads: CASRRGLADSYEQYF. CDR3 coding DNA: TGTGCCAGCAGACGTGGACTAGCGGACTCCTACGAGCAGTACTTC.

The chain uses TRBV24-1 and TRBJ1-2, with TRBD1 identical over 9 bases. The CDR3 has 14 amino acids. V trimming: 7 bases; J trimming: 8 bases; junction bases outside the gene matches: 10. Germline CDR1 reads KGHDR; CDR2 reads SFDVKD. In DNA, the CDR3 is TGTGCCACCAGCAAGGGACAGGGATTTGAGGGCTACACCTTC. The encoded protein is CATSKGQGFEGYTF.

The J gene is TRBJ1-1, the V gene TRBV19, with 11 bases identical to TRBD1. The germline V gene encodes CDR1 LNHDA and CDR2 SQIVND (reference sequence). J was trimmed by 10 bases and V by 5 bases; bases with no gene match: 9. This CDR3 spans 14 amino acids. CDR3 sequence reads: CASSAPGDRGGAFF. The CDR3 DNA sequence: TGTGCCAGTAGTGCTCCAGGGGACAGGGGGGGAGCTTTCTTT.

This chain connects TRBV5-1 to TRBJ1-3; TRBD1 might be the D (5 bases). Trimming left V 3 bases short and J 0 bases short, with 10 bases between. This CDR3 region has 15 residues. Germline values: CDR1 SGHRS, CDR2 YFSETQ. DNA of the CDR3: TGCGCCAGCAGCTCTACAGGCGGCTCTGGAAACACCATATATTTT. The encoded protein is CASSSTGGSGNTIYF.

The chain recombines TRBV27 with TRBJ2-1; 7 nucleotides match TRBD1. The CDR3 has 17 residues. After removal of 5 bases from V and 4 bases from J, the junction contained 14 bases not matched to a gene. From germline, CDR1 is MNHEY and CDR2 SMNVEV (reference sequence). As DNA, the CDR3 is TGTGCCAGCAGTCCCCCATACACCGGGACAGATTACAATGAGCAGTTCTTC. Amino acid sequence: CASSPPYTGTDYNEQFF.

V gene TRBV19 combines with J gene TRBJ1-1; D perhaps matches TRBD1 (6 bases). In germline, CDR1 is LNHDA, CDR2 SQIVND (reference sequence). V gave up 3 bases and J gave up 4 bases, with 9 bases separating them. The CDR3 spans 13 residues. In DNA, the CDR3 is TGTGCCAGTAGTATCCAGGGGAGCACTGAAGCTTTCTTT. Translation gives CASSIQGSTEAFF.

The V call is TRBV5-1, the J call TRBJ2-6; D is uncertain. CDR3 size: 15 residues. In germline, CDR1 is SGHRS, CDR2 YFSETQ. The V and J ends lost 5 bases and 1 base respectively, with 10 bases between them. The CDR3 DNA reads TGCGCCAGCAGTGCGGCCGCATCTGGGGCCAACGTCCTGACTTTC. Its translation is CASSAAASGANVLTF.

This clone was seen only once. V gene TRBV28 combines with J gene TRBJ1-5, with D perhaps TRBD1 (6 bases). The V end lost 10 bases, the J end lost 2 bases, and 21 bases lay between the germline ends. CDR3 length equals 16 residues. Germline V lookup: CDR1 MDHEN, CDR2 SYDVKM. CDR3 in DNA: TGTGCCACCCGGAAGCGGGGGGCCTCGGGCAATCAGCCCCAGCATTTT. This encodes CATRKRGASGNQPQHF.